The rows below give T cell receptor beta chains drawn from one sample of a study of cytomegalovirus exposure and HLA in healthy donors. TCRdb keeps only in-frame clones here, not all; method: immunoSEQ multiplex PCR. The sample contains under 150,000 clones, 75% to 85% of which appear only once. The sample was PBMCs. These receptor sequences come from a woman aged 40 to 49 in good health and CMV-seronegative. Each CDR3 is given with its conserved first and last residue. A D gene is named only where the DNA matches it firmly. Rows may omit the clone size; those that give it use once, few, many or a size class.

TGTGCCGCCCGGACAGGGAGGGCGGCTGAAGCTTTCTTT | CAARTGRAAEAFF | TRBJ1-1 | NA | TRBD1 | TRBV27
TGTGCCACCAGCAAGGACAGGGGGGCGAACACTGAAGCTTTCTTT | CATSKDRGANTEAFF | TRBJ1-1 | many | TRBD1 | TRBV15
TGTGCTAGTGTCAGGCATCGGTACGAGCAGTACTTC | CASVRHRYEQYF | TRBJ2-7 | NA | NA | TRBV12-5
TGTGCCAGCAGCGTAGAGGGGCTAGCGGAGGGGAATGAGCAGTTCTTC | CASSVEGLAEGNEQFF | TRBJ2-1 | NA | TRBD2 | TRBV9
TGTGCCAGTAGTATAGAACAGACCACCGGGGAGCTGTTTTTT | CASSIEQTTGELFF | TRBJ2-2 | NA | NA | TRBV19
TGCGCCAGCAGCCCCAGCGTAGCGGGGAACACAGATACGCAGTATTTT | CASSPSVAGNTDTQYF | TRBJ2-3 | NA | TRBD2 | TRBV5-1
TGTGCCAGTAGCCCCGGGCGGGAGTATGAGCAGTTCTTC | CASSPGREYEQFF | TRBJ2-1 | once | TRBD2 | TRBV19
TGTGCCAGCGGGGCGACAGCTTACAATCAGCCCCAGCATTTT | CASGATAYNQPQHF | TRBJ1-5 | NA | NA | TRBV27
TGCGCCAGCAGTGGTCAGGATACGAACACAGATACGCAGTATTTT | CASSGQDTNTDTQYF | TRBJ2-3 | NA | NA | TRBV10-2
TGTGCCAGTAGCGCGACTAGCTCCTACGAGCAGTACTTC | CASSATSSYEQYF | TRBJ2-7 | NA | NA | TRBV19
TGTGCCAGCAGCTTGGCGCCAGGGACACCTAAGGGCTACACCTTC | CASSLAPGTPKGYTF | TRBJ1-2 | NA | NA | TRBV5-6
TGTGCCAGCAGCTTGGTGGGAATGGTCGGGATCGCTGAAGCTTTCTTT | CASSLVGMVGIAEAFF | TRBJ1-1 | few | NA | TRBV5-6
TGTGCCAGCAGTTCCGCGGGAGGGAAAGTAAGTCAGCCCCAGCATTTT | CASSSAGGKVSQPQHF | TRBJ1-5 | once | NA | TRBV28
TGTGCCAGCAGTTACTCGATGGCAGGGGCTGGAAACACCATATATTTT | CASSYSMAGAGNTIYF | TRBJ1-3 | NA | NA | TRBV6-5
TGTGCCAGCAGCCCAATGACAGGGGGACGGGAAAACATTCAGTACTTC | CASSPMTGGRENIQYF | TRBJ2-4 | NA | TRBD1 | TRBV11-1
TGTGCCAGCAGCGCCGGGACAGATAACACTGAAGCTTTCTTT | CASSAGTDNTEAFF | TRBJ1-1 | NA | TRBD1 | TRBV2
TGTGCCAGCAGTTACTCGGGAGACTACGAGCAGTACTTC | CASSYSGDYEQYF | TRBJ2-7 | NA | NA | TRBV6-6
TGCGCCAGCAGCCAAGATGCCCCAGTCAACACTGAAGCTTTCTTT | CASSQDAPVNTEAFF | TRBJ1-1 | NA | NA | TRBV4-3
TGTGCCAGCAGTCTCCTTCCCGGGACAGCAGATACGCAGTATTTT | CASSLLPGTADTQYF | TRBJ2-3 | NA | TRBD1 | TRBV28
TGCGCCAGCGGAGAGCGGAACCACCAAGAGACCCAGTACTTC | CASGERNHQETQYF | TRBJ2-5 | NA | NA | TRBV5-1
TGCAGCGTTGACGGACAGGGGGAGCGGAATACGCAGTATTTT | CSVDGQGERNTQYF | TRBJ2-3 | NA | TRBD1 | TRBV29-1
TGTGCCAGCAGTCCGCCGGGGACAGTGAACACTGAAGCTTTCTTT | CASSPPGTVNTEAFF | TRBJ1-1 | NA | TRBD1 | TRBV28
TGCGCCAGCAGCCCTACCGACAGGGCGGTAGGCACTGAAGCTTTCTTT | CASSPTDRAVGTEAFF | TRBJ1-1 | NA | TRBD1 | TRBV5-1
TGCGCCAGCAGCCAAGATAACAGAGTAGCCAAAAACATTCAGTACTTC | CASSQDNRVAKNIQYF | TRBJ2-4 | once | NA | TRBV4-1
TGCGCCAGCAGCGCAGAGACAGGGATAGGTGAAGCTTTCTTT | CASSAETGIGEAFF | TRBJ1-1 | NA | TRBD1 | TRBV5-1
TGTGCCAGCAGGAGGTTACCACACTATGGCTACACCTTC | CASRRLPHYGYTF | TRBJ1-2 | NA | NA | TRBV6-5
TGTGCCAGCAGCCATCTGGGCCTCACCGGGGAGCTGTTTTTT | CASSHLGLTGELFF | TRBJ2-2 | NA | NA | TRBV4-2
TGTGCCAGCAGCCAAGAAAGGACAGGGGGTCGTGCTTTCTTT | CASSQERTGGRAFF | TRBJ1-1 | few | TRBD1 | TRBV4-2
TGTGCCAGCAGCTTAACGGACAGTTACACTGAAGCTTTCTTT | CASSLTDSYTEAFF | TRBJ1-1 | NA | NA | TRBV7-2
TGTGCCAGTAGTACTACAGGGGGACCTACGGTGGAGCAGTACTTC | CASSTTGGPTVEQYF | TRBJ2-7 | once | TRBD1 | TRBV19
TGTGCCAGCAGTTACTTACCGCCACAGGGTTCACCCCTCCACTTT | CASSYLPPQGSPLHF | TRBJ1-6 | few | NA | TRBV6-5
TGTGCCAGTAGTAGAGTGCGGGACAGACATCAGCCCCAGCATTTT | CASSRVRDRHQPQHF | TRBJ1-5 | NA | TRBD1 | TRBV19
TGTGCCAGCAGCCGAGGGACAGGAGAAGCTTTCTTT | CASSRGTGEAFF | TRBJ1-1 | NA | TRBD1 | TRBV11-3
TGTGCCAGCAGTTTAACGACTAGCGCCTACAATGAGCAGTTCTTC | CASSLTTSAYNEQFF | TRBJ2-1 | NA | TRBD2 | TRBV28
TGTGCCAGCAGCACCAGGGGGGTCCTAAGCACAGATACGCAGTATTTT | CASSTRGVLSTDTQYF | TRBJ2-3 | NA | NA | TRBV5-4
TGTGCCAGTAGTACTTCGGCCTCCTCGGGTGCCTACGAGCAGTACTTC | CASSTSASSGAYEQYF | TRBJ2-7 | NA | NA | TRBV19
TGCAGCGTTGTCCGGCGAGGCGAGCAGTACTTC | CSVVRRGEQYF | TRBJ2-7 | NA | NA | TRBV29-1
TGTGCCAGCTCACCCATAGACAGGGGGAGTGAAAAACTGTTTTTT | CASSPIDRGSEKLFF | TRBJ1-4 | NA | TRBD1 | TRBV18
TGCGCCAGCAGCCAAGACGGCAGGGGTGGCACTGAAGCTTTCTTT | CASSQDGRGGTEAFF | TRBJ1-1 | once | NA | TRBV4-3
TGTGCCAGCAGCCTGAGACGGGAAGGCACCGGGGAGCTGTTTTTT | CASSLRREGTGELFF | TRBJ2-2 | NA | NA | TRBV7-9
TGTGCCAGCAGTTACTCCCACGGGGGGGCCGGGGAGACCCAGTACTTC | CASSYSHGGAGETQYF | TRBJ2-5 | once | TRBD2 | TRBV6-5
TGTTCCAGCGCGACAGGGAATCAGCCCCAGCATTTT | CSSATGNQPQHF | TRBJ1-5 | NA | TRBD1 | TRBV7-9
TGTGCCAGCAGCTCACAGGGTTCCGGCGAGCAGTACTTC | CASSSQGSGEQYF | TRBJ2-7 | NA | NA | TRBV5-5
TGTGCCAGTAGTATAGGGACAGGAGCGGCGGCTGAAGCTTTCTTT | CASSIGTGAAAEAFF | TRBJ1-1 | NA | TRBD1 | TRBV19
TGTGCCAGCAGTTCGGACACCGTGGGTCAGCCCCAGCATTTT | CASSSDTVGQPQHF | TRBJ1-5 | NA | NA | TRBV2
TGTGCCAGCAGCTCTCTAGCGGGATCGGATACGCAGTATTTT | CASSSLAGSDTQYF | TRBJ2-3 | NA | TRBD2 | TRBV7-3
TGCGCCAGCAGCTTGGACGGGACAGGGGGTTATGGCTACACCTTC | CASSLDGTGGYGYTF | TRBJ1-2 | NA | TRBD1 | TRBV5-1
TGTGCCAGCAGCTCGACAGACTCGAGGTATGGCTACACCTTC | CASSSTDSRYGYTF | TRBJ1-2 | NA | NA | TRBV5-6
TGCGCCAGCAGCCAAACTCAGGGGACTAATGAAAAACTGTTTTTT | CASSQTQGTNEKLFF | TRBJ1-4 | NA | NA | TRBV4-1
TGTGCCAGCAGCTCGCCGGGGGGCTTAGAGCAGTACTTC | CASSSPGGLEQYF | TRBJ2-7 | few | NA | TRBV7-6
TGTGCCAGCAGTTTTCCTTTAGAGACCCAGTACTTC | CASSFPLETQYF | TRBJ2-5 | NA | NA | TRBV6-6
TGTGCCAGTTCCCCTCTGACAGGGGGTTCCTACGAGCAGTACTTC | CASSPLTGGSYEQYF | TRBJ2-7 | NA | TRBD1 | TRBV27
TGTGCCACCAGGGGACAGTACTCTGGAAACACCATATATTTT | CATRGQYSGNTIYF | TRBJ1-3 | NA | TRBD1 | TRBV28
TGTGCCAGTAGGGCCCAGATCGATCAGCCCCAGCATTTT | CASRAQIDQPQHF | TRBJ1-5 | NA | NA | TRBV19